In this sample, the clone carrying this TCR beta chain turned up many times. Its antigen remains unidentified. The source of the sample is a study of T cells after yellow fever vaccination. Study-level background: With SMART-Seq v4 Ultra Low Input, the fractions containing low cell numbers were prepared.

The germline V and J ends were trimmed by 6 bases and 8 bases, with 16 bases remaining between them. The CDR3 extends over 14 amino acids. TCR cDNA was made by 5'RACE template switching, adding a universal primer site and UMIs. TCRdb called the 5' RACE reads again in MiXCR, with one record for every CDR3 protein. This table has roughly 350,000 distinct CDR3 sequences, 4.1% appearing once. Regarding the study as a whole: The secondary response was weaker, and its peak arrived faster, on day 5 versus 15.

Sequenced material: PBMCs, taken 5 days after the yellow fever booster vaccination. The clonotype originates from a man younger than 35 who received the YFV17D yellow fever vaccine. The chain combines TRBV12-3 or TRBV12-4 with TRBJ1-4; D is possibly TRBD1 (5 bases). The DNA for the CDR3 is TGTGCCAGCAGCAAGGCAGGGTTGGGGGAAAAACTGTTTTTT. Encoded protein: CASSKAGLGEKLFF.